This T cell receptor (beta chain) was identified in a study of T cells in Graves' hyperthyroidism and ophthalmopathy (dated by TCRdb to the late 2010s). Regarding the research as a whole: To identify TCR V-J signatures that set the groups apart, the researchers used a discovery cohort of 100 patients, made up of around 42 with Graves' ophthalmopathy and 55 to 65 with stable Graves' hyperthyroidism. An independent validation cohort of around 19 hyperthyroidism patients and 17 patients who later progressed to ophthalmopathy tested prospective prediction of ophthalmopathy. The 90 to 100 discovery patients were randomly divided into training and test sets at a 7:3 ratio. In several Graves' hyperthyroidism patients, the study also compared T-cell repertoires from thyroid tissue with T-cell repertoires from blood. After blood sampling, hyperthyroidism patients were treated with methimazole at a starting dose of 30 mg daily, and ophthalmopathy patients were treated with high-dose intravenous methylprednisolone. The paper reports TCR Vbeta CDR3 sequencing of approximately 140 peripheral blood samples: approximately 43 ophthalmopathy, fewer than 80 hyperthyroidism and around 17 progressor patients. Overall study outcomes, separate from this receptor: Most expanded thyroid clonotypes (frequency above 0.001) were also found in blood, which suggests that blood repertoires may mirror thyroid immune responses. No statistical method was used to set the sample size in advance, and investigators knew the group allocation. A model built on a 13 V-J signature distinguished ophthalmopathy from stable hyperthyroidism, reaching about 88% sensitivity and 81.08% specificity in cross-validation and 80%/75% in testing. In validation, progression to ophthalmopathy was predicted by the model with 70.59% sensitivity and just over 72% specificity, a median of approximately 6.5 months before onset.

TCR beta CDR3 regions were amplified from RNA transcripts. A first-round RT-PCR of the TCR CDR3 used the HTBI primer set with the Qiagen OneStep RT-PCR kit. A second multiplex PCR round built the libraries, followed by size selection and purification. The libraries were sequenced on an Illumina HiSeq2000 using paired-end 100 bp reads. The authors' analysis ran thus. SOAPnuke was used to process the raw data, removing reads that contained adapters or uncalled bases, had a mean Phred below 15, or lacked an exact match to the constant primer or identifier. High-quality paired reads were merged using COPE v1.2.5, and each unique nucleotide sequence was defined as a clonotype. MiTCR v1.1 was used to align clonotypes to the IMGT TRBV, TRBD and TRBJ reference segments. The analysis was restricted to V-J combinations with a frequency above 0.0001, which together covered 99.2% of the repertoires. The TCS score was defined as the ratio of F50 (clonal expansion) to E x V (chaos), calculated using BLOSUM62-based TCRdist between CDR3 peptides within each V-J. Welch's t-statistics and random forest reduced approximately 520 V-J features to about 12, which were used in a naive Bayes classifier (R e1071). The Morisita-Horn index was used to measure how similar the thyroid and blood repertoires were. TCRdb ran its own pipeline on the public reads, namely fastp trimming at Q25 and MiXCR clone calling, and kept in-frame beta chains. Under each unique CDR3 protein, matching rows form one entry showing the most common genes and DNA. The V and J calls reflect TCRdb's pipeline rather than the authors' work. The sample table records almost 50,000 distinct CDR3 sequences; less than 65% of these occur just once. The top ten constitute under 35% of the sample.

This clonotype was seen ten or more times. The specificity of this receptor is unknown. There are no base qualities to consult, and no much larger clone falls within one base. From a lookup of the germline V gene, CDR1 and CDR2 are SGHVS and FQNEAQ. The CDR3 goes from the cysteine to the phenylalanine over 16 residues. Here the CDR3 DNA is all that survives: 48 bases in frame from base 1. Ends trimmed: V by 4 bases, J by 2 bases; bases unmatched to a gene: 7. Stable Graves' hyperthyroidism was defined as the absence of progression to ophthalmopathy over 18 months of follow-up. Hyperthyroidism patients were aged 18 to 65 years and newly diagnosed, with disease duration of less than 2 months. The study excluded patients with uncontrolled infections, other autoimmune diseases, pregnancy or lactation. Diagnoses relied on clinical symptoms, serum thyroxine and TRAb, thyroid ultrasound and orbital computed tomography. Trizol reagent was used to extract total RNA, and RNA quality was then checked on an Agilent 2100 Bioanalyzer.

This TCR derives from a man younger than 35 with Graves' hyperthyroidism. The rearrangement joined TRBV7-8 to TRBJ2-7; the central 11 bases match TRBD1. The sample was peripheral blood or thyroid tissue (not recorded which). The bases read TGTGCCAGCAGCTCCATACCGGGACAGGGGGCCTACGAGCAGTACTTC. It translates to CASSSIPGQGAYEQYF.